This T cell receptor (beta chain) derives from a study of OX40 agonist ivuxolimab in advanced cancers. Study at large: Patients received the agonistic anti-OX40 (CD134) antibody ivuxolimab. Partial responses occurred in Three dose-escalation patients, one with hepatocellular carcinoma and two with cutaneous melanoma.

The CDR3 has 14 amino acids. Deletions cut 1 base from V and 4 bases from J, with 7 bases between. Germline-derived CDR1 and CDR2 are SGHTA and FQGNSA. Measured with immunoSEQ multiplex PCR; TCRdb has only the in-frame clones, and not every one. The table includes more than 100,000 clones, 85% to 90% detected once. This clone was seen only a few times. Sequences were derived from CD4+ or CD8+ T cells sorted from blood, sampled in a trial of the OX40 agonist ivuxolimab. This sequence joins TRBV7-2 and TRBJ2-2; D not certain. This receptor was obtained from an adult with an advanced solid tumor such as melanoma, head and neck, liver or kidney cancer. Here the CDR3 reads CASSLVLGTGELFF. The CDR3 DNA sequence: TGTGCCAGCAGCTTAGTATTGGGCACCGGGGAGCTGTTTTTT. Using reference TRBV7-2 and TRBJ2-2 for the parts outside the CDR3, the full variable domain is GAGVSQSPSNKVTEKGKDVELRCDPISGHTALYWYRQSLGQGLEFLIYFQGNSAPDKSGLPSDRFSAERTGGSVSTLTIQRTQQEDSAVYLCASSLVLGTGELFFGEGSRLTVL.